Sequencing of this T cell receptor beta chain was carried out in a study of CD8 T cells in Susac syndrome. The length of the CDR3 is 11 residues. V dropped 1 base and J dropped 7 bases, with 1 base sitting between them. Germline V lookup: CDR1 LNHDA, CDR2 SQIVND (reference sequence). An input of about 0.5 to 1 ug of RNA was subjected to reverse transcription using random hexamers. Via MiXCR, TCRdb re-called the immunoSEQ multiplex PCR reads, giving one row per CDR3 protein. In the table there are around 140,000 distinct CDR3 sequences, approximately 79% of which are singletons. This chain connects TRBV19 to TRBJ2-2; D is unresolved. The source material was CD8+ T cells from PBMCs. This TCR came from a human donor with multiple sclerosis. The DNA of the CDR3 is TGTGCCAGTAGTATAGGCGGGGAGCTGTTTTTT. Amino acid sequence: CASSIGGELFF.